What follows are 13 T cell receptor beta chains derived from one specimen sequenced in a study of blood T cell repertoires in COVID-19. Using immunoSEQ multiplex PCR, the repertoire was profiled, and TCRdb retains in-frame clones only, with some absent. The table shows 170,000 or so clones, with around 84% occurring only once. Sequencing was performed on peripheral blood. The receptors originated from a man in his forties or fifties with active or convalescent COVID-19.

The gene calls are TRBV4-1 and TRBJ2-7; D is unresolved. Germline V lookup: CDR1 MGHRA, CDR2 YSYEKL. This CDR3 has 13 amino acids. Trimming cost V 0 bases and J 4 bases, with 7 bases left between them. This CDR3 is CASSQESGYEQYF. CDR3 nucleotide sequence: TGCGCCAGCAGCCAAGAATCCGGGTACGAGCAGTACTTC.

The chain recombines TRBV19 with TRBJ2-1; 10 nucleotides align to TRBD1. V lost 5 bases to trimming and J lost 8 bases; unmatched junction nucleotides: 9. The CDR3 contains 15 residues. Germline V CDR1 and CDR2: LNHDA, SQIVND (reference sequence). CDR3 in amino acids: CASSSRDRGTDEQFF. The CDR3 nucleotides read TGTGCCAGTAGTTCCCGGGACAGGGGAACCGATGAGCAGTTCTTC.

This rearrangement joins TRBV5-4 to TRBJ1-2; D is possibly TRBD1 (5 bases). This CDR3 region has 16 residues. From germline, CDR1 is SGHNT and CDR2 YYREEE (reference sequence). Trimming took off 4 bases at V and 2 bases at J, with 18 bases between the two ends. CDR3 region: CASSPVNDQGNYGYTF. The CDR3 nucleotides read TGTGCCAGCAGCCCGGTGAACGACCAGGGAAACTATGGCTACACCTTC.

This clone was found once. Relative to the germline gene, one junction end is altered; a read error may explain this. This rearrangement joins TRBV7-9 to TRBJ1-1, with a possible D match to TRBD1 (5 bases). Germline CDR1 and CDR2: SEHNR and FQNEAQ (reference sequence). This CDR3 region has 9 residues. CDR3: CASSLQGDF. The CDR3 DNA follows: TGTGCCAGCAGCCTCCAAGGGGACTTT.

V gene TRBV7-2 combines with J gene TRBJ2-2; the match to TRBD2 covers 9 bases. Germline CDR1 and CDR2: SGHTA and FQGNSA. The ends lost 2 bases at V and 2 bases at J; junction bases unmatched: 6. This CDR3 is built from 17 residues. The CDR3 sequence: CASSLSRGGFNTGELFF. Written as DNA, the CDR3 is TGTGCCAGCAGCTTATCGCGGGGGGGCTTTAACACCGGGGAGCTGTTTTTT. Using reference TRBV7-2 and TRBJ2-2 for the parts outside the CDR3, the full variable domain is GAGVSQSPSNKVTEKGKDVELRCDPISGHTALYWYRQSLGQGLEFLIYFQGNSAPDKSGLPSDRFSAERTGGSVSTLTIQRTQQEDSAVYLCASSLSRGGFNTGELFFGEGSRLTVL.

The rearrangement links TRBV7-6 to TRBJ1-5; the match to TRBD1 covers 10 bases. Germline V gives CDR1 SGHVS, CDR2 FNYEAQ. With V trimmed by 3 bases and J by 5 bases, 4 bases remained unmatched. The length of the CDR3 is 15 residues. CDR3 sequence: CASSLTGGADQPQHF. The CDR3 DNA follows: TGTGCCAGCAGCTTGACAGGGGGCGCGGATCAGCCCCAGCATTTT.

This clone was counted once. The genes are TRBV5-4 and TRBJ1-1, with 11 nucleotides matching TRBD1. In germline, CDR1 is SGHNT, CDR2 YYREEE (reference sequence). Germline trimming cut 4 bases from V and 0 bases from J; bases unmatched to any gene: 5. The CDR3 contains 16 residues. This CDR3 reads CASSRGTGGLNTEAFF. DNA for the CDR3: TGTGCCAGCAGCCGCGGGACAGGGGGTCTGAACACTGAAGCTTTCTTT. The full variable domain, in which reference TRBV5-4 and TRBJ1-1 provide the parts outside the CDR3, is ETGVTQSPTHLIKTRGQQVTLRCSSQSGHNTVSWYQQALGQGPQFIFQYYREEENGRGNFPPRFSGLQFPNYSSELNVNALELDDSALYLCASSRGTGGLNTEAFFGQGTRLTVV.

This clone appeared a single time. The chain uses TRBV9 and TRBJ1-3; 8 bases are shared with TRBD1. The CDR3 is made up of 15 amino acids. Trimming at V came to 6 bases and at J to 2 bases, leaving 7 bases not matched to a gene. Germline V gives CDR1 SGDLS, CDR2 YYNGEE. DNA for the CDR3: TGTGCCAGCATGGGCAGGGGGCCGACTGGAAACACCATATATTTT. Amino acids: CASMGRGPTGNTIYF.

The genes are TRBV6-2 or TRBV6-3 and TRBJ2-3; 8 nucleotides match TRBD1. CDR3 length: 15 residues. The J segment lost 1 base and the V segment lost 5 bases, leaving 5 bases of the junction unmatched. The germline gives CDR1 MNHEY, CDR2 SVGEGT. For the CDR3, the DNA is TGTGCCAGCAGTGCACCGGGACAGGGCACAGATACGCAGTATTTT. Its protein product is CASSAPGQGTDTQYF.

The chain recombines TRBV9 with TRBJ2-4; 7 bases map to TRBD1. CDR1 is SGDLS, CDR2 YYNGEE, per germline. J was trimmed by 5 bases and V by 7 bases; bases with no gene match: 0. The CDR3 consists of 11 residues. CDR3: CASGQENIQYF. CDR3 coding DNA: TGTGCCAGCGGACAGGAAAACATTCAGTACTTC.

This chain connects TRBV6-5 to TRBJ1-5; the D gene is possibly TRBD1 (6 bases). Germline V gene lookup returns CDR1 MNHEY and CDR2 SVGAGI. There are 14 residues in the CDR3. Trimming cost V 6 bases and J 3 bases, with 12 bases left between them. The CDR3 loop is CASRTTGYNQPQHF. The CDR3, as DNA: TGTGCCAGCAGAACCACAGGGTACAATCAGCCCCAGCATTTT.

The chain combines TRBV5-4 with TRBJ2-6; possibly TRBD2 for D (6 bases). Looked up from germline, CDR1 is SGHNT and CDR2 is YYREEE (reference sequence). V dropped 4 bases and J dropped 4 bases, with 18 bases sitting between them. The CDR3 consists of 17 residues. The CDR3 loop reads CASSAAGLRTGANVLTF. The CDR3 bases are TGTGCCAGCAGCGCGGCGGGACTCCGGACCGGGGCCAACGTCCTGACTTTC.

The chain has TRBV9 and TRBJ2-4; perhaps TRBD1 as D (6 bases). This CDR3 has 15 residues. Trimming cost V 4 bases and J 3 bases, with 14 bases left between them. Germline V gene lookup returns CDR1 SGDLS and CDR2 YYNGEE. The CDR3 spells CASSPQQGGKNIQYF. CDR3 sequence (DNA): TGTGCCAGCAGCCCACAACAGGGTGGCAAAAACATTCAGTACTTC.